This is a list of T cell receptor beta chains from one sample in a study of blood T cell repertoires in COVID-19. The assay was immunoSEQ multiplex PCR, and TCRdb's table has in-frame clones only and misses some. The sample contains about 200,000 clones, 83% of which appear only once. What was sequenced was peripheral blood. The receptor set was obtained from a woman in her 40s with active or convalescent COVID-19. Each CDR3 is given with its conserved first and last residue. The D gene is left open where the match is weak. Part of the rows lack a size; the others show once, few, many or a class for expanded clones.

d_call j_call clone_size v_call cdr3_aa
- TRBJ2-1 - TRBV6-5 CASSYTGSSYNEQFF
- TRBJ1-1 many TRBV9 CASSTLPTVETTEAFF
- TRBJ1-2 - TRBV6-2/TRBV6-3 CASSGGEDYGYTF
- TRBJ2-2 - TRBV25-1 CASSEPFSNTDSTGELFF
TRBD1 TRBJ2-6 - TRBV10-2 CASSDRAGANVLTF
TRBD1 TRBJ2-2 - TRBV27 CASTRQGSYTGELFF
- TRBJ2-5 - TRBV7-8 CASSFGETQYF
TRBD1 TRBJ2-2 - TRBV25-1 CASSGNLGQGAGELFF
TRBD2 TRBJ2-2 - TRBV5-6 CASSLRLAGVRTGELFF
- TRBJ2-3 - TRBV7-3 CASSLTGGADTQYF
TRBD1 TRBJ1-2 few TRBV6-5 CASRMTGKDYGYTF
- TRBJ2-5 - TRBV24-1 CATSEARQSETQYF